These 24 T cell receptor beta chains came from one sample sequenced in a study of T cells in localized non-small cell lung cancer. The table came from immunoSEQ multiplex PCR; TCRdb's copy has only in-frame clones and leaves some out. The sample contains a few thousand clones, approximately 25% of which appear only once. Material: lung tumor tissue, obtained before any cancer treatment. These receptors originate from a woman aged 40 to 75 with stage III lung adenocarcinoma.

In this sample, this clone is large. The chain employs TRBV28 and TRBJ2-1, with a possible D match to TRBD1 (5 bases). Germline loops: CDR1 MDHEN, CDR2 SYDVKM. The CDR3 sequence is 13 residues long. V shed 7 bases and J shed 7 bases, with 14 bases lying between them. This CDR3 is CASTRGQRNEQFF. The DNA for the CDR3 is TGTGCCAGCACCCGAGGACAAAGGAATGAGCAGTTCTTC.

This clone was counted a single time. The gene calls are TRBV18 and TRBJ2-1; perhaps TRBD2 as D (6 bases). V lost 3 bases to trimming and J lost 5 bases, with 14 bases between them. The CDR3 has 15 residues. Germline values: CDR1 KGHSH, CDR2 LQKENI. The CDR3 DNA reads TGTGCCAGCTCACCGCGGGGCAGCCGCCACAATGAGCAGTTCTTC. This sequence encodes CASSPRGSRHNEQFF.

The gene calls are TRBV19 and TRBJ2-3; weak D call: TRBD1 (5 bases). The CDR3 runs to 15 residues. Germline assignment: CDR1 LNHDA and CDR2 SQIVND (reference sequence). V lost 6 bases and J 0 bases, leaving 13 bases between the germline ends. CDR3 nucleotide sequence: TGTGCCAGTAGCGAGACAGACGCTAGCACAGATACGCAGTATTTT. This codes for CASSETDASTDTQYF.

This clone is large by share. This chain links TRBV18 with TRBJ2-7; 8 nucleotides align to TRBD2. With V trimmed by 3 bases and J by 0 bases, 10 bases remained unmatched. Germline V lookup: CDR1 KGHSH, CDR2 LQKENI. This CDR3 spans 17 amino acids. Written as DNA, the CDR3 is TGTGCCAGCTCACCTTCCCGGGGCGGGGGGCCCTCCTACGAGCAGTACTTC. Translated: CASSPSRGGGPSYEQYF.

The CDR3 region is CASSLGQNTGELFF. The CDR3 DNA reads as TGCGCCAGCAGCTTGGGGCAGAACACCGGGGAGCTGTTTTTT. This chain links TRBV5-1 with TRBJ2-2; no clear D. Trimming stripped 0 bases from V and 1 base from J, with 4 bases between. The CDR3 is 14 residues long. Looked up from germline, CDR1 is SGHRS and CDR2 is YFSETQ.

This clone is medium-sized in the sample. The V gene is TRBV23-1, the J gene TRBJ2-7; possibly TRBD1 or TRBD2 for D (5 bases each). TRBV23-1 is an ORF for which the function is uncertain. V shed 6 bases and J shed 9 bases, with 18 bases lying between them. The CDR3 spans 13 residues. The CDR3 nucleotides are TGCGCCAGCAGCTTAGAGCTGGGGACCGCGCAGTACTTC. The encoded protein is CASSLELGTAQYF.

This rearrangement joins TRBV28 to TRBJ2-7; D not certain. Per the germline V gene, CDR1 is MDHEN and CDR2 is SYDVKM. The CDR3 is made up of 13 amino acids. Trimming took off 3 bases at V and 6 bases at J, with 12 bases between the two ends. CDR3 in DNA: TGTGCCAGCAGTTTTAACGCGCCGGCCGAGCAGTACTTC. Translation gives CASSFNAPAEQYF.

The rearrangement uses TRBV19 and TRBJ2-5, with TRBD1 matching 8 bases. The CDR3 contains 15 residues. V was pared by 3 bases and J by 4 bases, with 7 bases of the junction left unmatched. Germline CDR1 LNHDA, CDR2 SQIVND (reference sequence). CDR3 in amino acids: CASSMGQALRETQYF. The CDR3 DNA sequence: TGTGCCAGTAGTATGGGACAGGCCCTCCGAGAGACCCAGTACTTC.

This clone was seen more than once but under ten times. This chain joins TRBV19 and TRBJ1-2; TRBD1 might be the D (6 bases). V was trimmed by 4 bases and J by 2 bases, leaving 8 bases between them. The CDR3 extends over 13 amino acids. CDR1 is LNHDA, CDR2 SQIVND, per germline (reference sequence). CDR3 in amino acids: CASSTGQNYGYTF. The CDR3 region has the DNA TGTGCCAGTAGTACCGGACAGAACTATGGCTACACCTTC.

V usage is TRBV6-8 and J usage is TRBJ1-1, with TRBD1 matching 7 bases. Germline V gene lookup returns CDR1 MNHGY and CDR2 SAAAGT. The CDR3 sequence is 13 residues long. Unmatched junction bases numbered 8, after V lost 5 bases and J lost 8 bases. The CDR3 sequence: CASSQGETEEAFF. In nucleotides, the CDR3 is TGTGCCAGCAGTCAGGGGGAGACGGAGGAAGCTTTCTTT.

The chain is built from TRBV23-1 and TRBJ1-5; the match to TRBD1 covers 9 bases. TRBV23-1 is marked as an open reading frame, function uncertain. The CDR3 consists of 14 residues. With V trimmed by 6 bases and J by 10 bases, 10 bases remained unmatched. CDR3 amino acids: CASSQGDRALPQHF. CDR3 coding DNA: TGCGCCAGCAGCCAAGGGGACAGGGCCCTCCCCCAGCATTTT.

This clone qualifies as medium-sized. The V call is TRBV6-8, the J call TRBJ1-2, with D unresolved. The CDR3 loop spans 12 amino acids. Germline V gene data show CDR1 as MNHGY and CDR2 as SAAAGT. Trimming pared 0 bases from V and 8 bases from J, leaving 7 bases between. The DNA of the CDR3 is TGTGCCAGCAGTTACTCCAATAGCGGCTACACCTTC. This gives the protein CASSYSNSGYTF.

V and J are TRBV11-3 and TRBJ1-1; D unclear. The CDR3 loop spans 14 amino acids. Trimming took 3 bases from V and 0 from J, leaving 8 bases between them. CDR1 is SGHNT, CDR2 YENEEA, per germline. The CDR3 is CASSLRFMNTEAFF. In DNA form, the CDR3 reads TGTGCCAGCAGCTTGCGTTTCATGAACACTGAAGCTTTCTTT.

Relative to its sample, this clone is medium-sized. The rearrangement uses TRBV11-3 and TRBJ1-2, with 12 bases that match TRBD1. The V segment lost 2 bases and the J segment 5 bases; nucleotides outside the gene matches: 3. This CDR3 region has 15 residues. The germline gives CDR1 SGHNT, CDR2 YENEEA. DNA for the CDR3: TGTGCCAGCAGCTTAAGGGGACAGGGGGCGTATGGCTACACCTTC. It translates to CASSLRGQGAYGYTF.

This clone was picked up a small number of times. The genes are TRBV7-8 and TRBJ2-2; the D is unclear. The CDR3 has 15 amino acids. V was cut by 5 bases and J by 2 bases, with 12 bases left in between. Germline CDR1 is SGHVS and CDR2 is FQNEAQ. The CDR3 bases are TGTGCCAGCAGCCCTTTAGGAGCCAACACCGGGGAGCTGTTTTTT. Protein product: CASSPLGANTGELFF.

V and J are TRBV2 and TRBJ2-5; D unclear. Germline loops: CDR1 SNHLY, CDR2 FYNNEI. V lost 6 bases to trimming and J lost 5 bases, with 19 bases between them. CDR3 length: 15 residues. CDR3 residues: CASSPRWAAHETQYF. CDR3 in DNA: TGTGCCAGCAGCCCCAGGTGGGCTGCGCATGAGACCCAGTACTTC.

This chain joins TRBV27 and TRBJ2-6, with D unresolved. Germline CDR1 is MNHEY and CDR2 is SMNVEV (reference sequence). V lost 6 bases to trimming and J lost 2 bases, with 8 bases between them. The CDR3 is 14 amino acids. The CDR3 sequence: CASRLFAGANVLTF. The DNA of the CDR3 is TGTGCCAGCAGACTCTTCGCTGGGGCCAACGTCCTGACTTTC. Combining the CDR3 with reference TRBV27 and TRBJ2-6 gives the whole variable domain EAQVTQNPRYLITVTGKKLTVTCSQNMNHEYMSWYRQDPGLGLRQIYYSMNVEVTDKGDVPEGYKVSRKEKRNFPLILESPSPNQTSLYFCASRLFAGANVLTFGAGSRLTVL.

The rearrangement joins TRBV9 to TRBJ2-2; 7 bases map to TRBD1. The CDR3 sequence is 16 residues long. V lost 6 bases to trimming and J lost 2 bases; unmatched junction nucleotides: 10. Germline CDR1 reads SGDLS; CDR2 reads YYNGEE. The CDR3 DNA sequence: TGTGCCAGCAACAACCAGGGACAGTTAAACACCGGGGAGCTGTTTTTT. It yields the protein CASNNQGQLNTGELFF.

The chain carries TRBV15 and TRBJ1-2; TRBD1 agrees at 10 bases. This CDR3 has 14 amino acids. Germline assignment: CDR1 LNHNV and CDR2 YYDKDF (reference sequence). Germline trimming cut 3 bases from V and 2 bases from J; bases unmatched to any gene: 0. The CDR3 sequence: CATSRGQGNYGYTF. In nucleotides, the CDR3 is TGTGCCACCAGCAGGGGACAGGGGAACTATGGCTACACCTTC.

This clone was detected a few times. The V and J genes are TRBV19 and TRBJ1-1; tentative D call: TRBD1 (5 bases). V lost 5 bases, J lost 1 base, and 14 bases lay in between. The CDR3 has 15 residues. Germline V CDR1 and CDR2: LNHDA, SQIVND (reference sequence). CDR3: CASSPLRGGNTEAFF. CDR3 DNA sequence: TGTGCCAGTAGTCCCCTGAGGGGTGGGAACACTGAAGCTTTCTTT.

V and J are TRBV11-3 and TRBJ1-3; no clear D. The CDR3 has 15 amino acids. V lost 6 bases and J 0 bases, leaving 12 bases between the germline ends. The V gene's germline CDR1 is SGHNT and CDR2 YENEEA. The CDR3: CASRREGFSGNTIYF. CDR3 sequence (DNA): TGTGCCAGCAGAAGGGAGGGCTTCTCTGGAAACACCATATATTTT.

This clone was found a few times. This chain joins TRBV6-8 and TRBJ1-2; 10 bases map to TRBD1. The CDR3 length is 14 residues. Germline V CDR1 and CDR2: MNHGY, SAAAGT. The CDR3 sequence is CAHTRSDRGEGYTF. CDR3 DNA: TGTGCGCATACCCGATCGGACAGGGGGGAAGGCTACACCTTC.

The rearrangement joins TRBV18 to TRBJ2-5; 8 nucleotides agree with TRBD1. The CDR3 covers 15 residues. V was pared by 2 bases and J by 5 bases, with 7 bases of the junction left unmatched. The germline V gene has CDR1 KGHSH and CDR2 LQKENI. The CDR3 here is CASSPSDRGTETQYF. CDR3 DNA sequence: TGTGCCAGCTCACCAAGCGACAGGGGTACGGAGACCCAGTACTTC.

The rearrangement links TRBV11-3 to TRBJ1-1, with TRBD1 as a possible D gene (6 bases). Trimming left V 4 bases short and J 4 bases short, with 13 bases between. This CDR3 has 14 residues. CDR1 is SGHNT, CDR2 YENEEA, per germline. CDR3: CASSSRGGGTEAFF. CDR3 nucleotide sequence: TGTGCCAGCAGCTCCCGGGGAGGGGGCACTGAAGCTTTCTTT.